This section outlines one T cell receptor (beta chain) sequence together with its context. It has no known antigen specificity. No quality values exist for individual bases; no much larger clone is one base distant. V and J are truncated by 3 bases and 8 bases respectively, leaving an intervening sequence of 16 bases. The germline V gene (reference sequence) gives CDR1 as GTSNPN and CDR2 as SVGIG. Measured from the cysteine to the phenylalanine, the CDR3 is 14 residues long. Of all the DNA, just the CDR3 is kept, 42 bases in frame from base 1. Genomic DNA was extracted from sorted cells for sequencing of the TCRbeta CDR3 region. TCRbeta CDR3 regions were sequenced using the immunoSEQ Assay. TCRdb took this table from immuneACCESS and kept in-frame rearrangements with V and J called. Such tables lack part of the clones; where checked against another copy, unresolved V genes explain under half of the gap, and the rest is unexplained. A total of 20,000 to 30,000 clones appear in this sample, about 85% of them only once. Under 35% of the sample comes from the top ten.

The trial excluded patients who had a history of autoimmune disease or were on systemic immunosuppression. Peripheral blood for TCR sequencing was collected from all dose cohorts at baseline, on cycle 4 day 1, and on cycle 7 day 1. Samples were obtained from an open-label, multicenter, first-in-human phase I dose-escalation trial of ivuxolimab. Adults with locally advanced or metastatic melanoma, renal cell, hepatocellular, or head and neck squamous cell carcinoma were enrolled in the trial. Before TCR sequencing, CD4+ and CD8+ T cells were separately sorted from peripheral blood. The record originates from a study of OX40 agonist ivuxolimab in advanced cancers. For context, the study as a whole: Ivuxolimab, which targeted the costimulatory receptor OX40 (CD134), was an agonistic, fully human IgG2 monoclonal antibody. Peripheral TCRbeta sequencing was intended to test whether TCR sequence diversity was altered and clonal T-cell expansion was caused by ivuxolimab. Of the 50 to 55 patients in dose escalation, some 20 had hepatocellular carcinoma, approximately 15 had melanoma, 9 had renal cell carcinoma and 9 had head and neck cancer. The monotherapy dose-escalation portion (N ≈ 52 patients) of the phase I ivuxolimab trial is reported in the paper. Intravenous ivuxolimab was administered to patients every 2 weeks at six dose levels: 0.01, 0.1, 0.3, 1.5, 3 and 10 mg/kg. Partial responses were achieved by three dose-escalation patients, of whom one had hepatocellular carcinoma and two had cutaneous melanoma. Prior anti-PD-1, anti-PD-L1 or anti-CTLA-4 therapy was permitted, and checkpoint inhibitors had been received by around 39% of dose-escalation patients. A male proportion of roughly 80% and a mean age of approximately 55 years, ranging from roughly 20 to 80, were recorded for the dose-escalation cohort. General study outcomes and caveats: In the 0.1-3.0 mg/kg groups, partial responders had among the lowest normalized peripheral clonal expansion, particularly in CD8+ T cells. After ivuxolimab, more expanded clones were found on average in CD8+ T cells than in CD4+ T cells. The antigen specificity of the clonally expanded peripheral T cells was not determined. At doses from 0.1 to 3.0 mg/kg, clonal expansion was seen in both CD4+ and CD8+ blood T cells between baseline and week 6. Low levels of normalized T-cell clonal expansion were also seen in some patients who did not respond.

This material consisted of CD4+ or CD8+ T cells sorted from blood, taken in a trial of the OX40 agonist ivuxolimab. The sequence links TRBV30 to TRBJ1-4; TRBD1 could be the D gene, as 6 bases match. The sequence was obtained from an adult with an advanced solid tumor such as melanoma, head and neck, liver or kidney cancer. The sequenced DNA is TGTGCCTGGAGGGTACAGGGAGGACGGGAAAAACTGTTTTTT. Its amino acids are CAWRVQGGREKLFF.